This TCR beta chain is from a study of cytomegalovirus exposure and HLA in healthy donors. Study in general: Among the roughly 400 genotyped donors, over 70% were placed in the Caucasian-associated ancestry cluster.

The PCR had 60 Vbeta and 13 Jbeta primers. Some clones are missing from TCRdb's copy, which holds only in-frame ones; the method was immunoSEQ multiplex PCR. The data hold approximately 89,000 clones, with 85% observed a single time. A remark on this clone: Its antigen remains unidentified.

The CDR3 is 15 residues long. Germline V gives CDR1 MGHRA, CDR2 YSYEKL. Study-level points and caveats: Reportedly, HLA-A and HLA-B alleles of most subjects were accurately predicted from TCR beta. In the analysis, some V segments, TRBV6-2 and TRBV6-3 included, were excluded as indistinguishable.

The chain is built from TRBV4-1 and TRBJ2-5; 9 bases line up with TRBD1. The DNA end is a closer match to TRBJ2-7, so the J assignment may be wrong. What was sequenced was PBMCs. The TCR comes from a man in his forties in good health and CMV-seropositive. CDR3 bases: TGCGCCAGCAGCCTGGGACAGGGCTTTCGCTACGAGCAGTACTTC. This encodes CASSLGQGFRYEQYF.